The 28 T cell receptor beta chains listed next were all sequenced from one sample in a study of blood T cells in healthy people across ages. A second roughly 7 to 12 cycle PCR used barcoded and J-beta primers. Each CDR3 protein gets one entry after TCRdb re-called the 5' RACE reads with MiXCR. The sample shows hundreds of thousands of distinct CDR3 sequences, approximately 59% of them seen only once. Sequences were obtained from blood. The origin of the receptors is a man in his 60s in good health.

The genes are TRBV2 and TRBJ2-1; no clear D. V lost 3 bases to trimming and J lost 11 bases, with 11 bases between them. The CDR3 spans 12 residues. Germline-derived CDR1 and CDR2 are SNHLY and FYNNEI. CDR3 sequence reads: CASSELETKQFF. In DNA, the CDR3 is TGTGCCAGCAGTGAGTTGGAAACCAAGCAGTTCTTC.

The V call is TRBV20-1, the J call TRBJ2-3; D perhaps matches TRBD2 (6 bases). Germline CDR1 and CDR2: DFQATT and SNEGSKA (reference sequence). The CDR3 runs 14 residues. Trimming cost V 3 bases and J 3 bases, with 13 bases left between them. Here the CDR3 reads CSARAGIGTDTQYF. The CDR3 nucleotides are TGCAGTGCTAGGGCGGGGATAGGTACAGATACGCAGTATTTT.

The chain uses TRBV29-1 and TRBJ1-4; 10 bases match TRBD1. J lost 6 bases, V lost 4 bases, and 5 bases had no gene match. This CDR3 has 14 amino acids. Germline lookup yields CDR1 SQVTM and CDR2 ANQGSEA. CDR3: CSVVAGTGDEKLFF. The DNA of the CDR3 is TGCAGCGTTGTGGCCGGGACAGGGGATGAAAAACTGTTTTTT.

The chain carries TRBV7-9 and TRBJ1-5, with D possibly TRBD1 on 6 matching bases. The ends were cut back, 5 bases at V and 5 bases at J, with 10 bases in the middle. Per germline, CDR1 SEHNR and CDR2 FQNEAQ (reference sequence). The CDR3 consists of 13 residues. CDR3 sequence reads: CASSRTEYQPQHF. DNA for the CDR3: TGTGCCAGCAGCCGGACAGAGTATCAGCCCCAGCATTTT. Based on the CDR3 plus reference TRBV7-9 and TRBJ1-5, the full variable domain is DTGVSQNPRHKITKRGQNVTFRCDPISEHNRLYWYRQTLGQGPEFLTYFQNEAQLEKSRLLSDRFSAERPKGSFSTLEIQRTEQGDSAMYLCASSRTEYQPQHFGDGTRLSIL.

The J gene is TRBJ2-4, the V gene TRBV3-1, with 9 positions matching TRBD1. The CDR3 runs 15 residues. Germline V lookup: CDR1 LGHDT, CDR2 YNNKEL (reference sequence). V lost 1 base, J lost 13 bases, and 11 bases stayed unmatched. The CDR3: CASSQGGTGSVQQYF. CDR3 nucleotide sequence: TGTGCCAGCAGCCAAGGGGGGACAGGGTCAGTGCAGCAGTACTTC.

Turning to this clonotype: This may be a read error: a much more frequent sequence differs by one nucleotide. The CDR3 here is CSGHFSGANVLTF. The CDR3 coding sequence is TGCAGCGGCCATTTTTCCGGGGCCAACGTCCTGACTTTC. The genes are TRBV29-1 and TRBJ2-6; no clear D gene. Trimming removed 7 bases from V and 4 bases from J, with 11 bases in between. This CDR3 is 13 amino acids long. The germline gives CDR1 SQVTM, CDR2 ANQGSEA.

The genes are TRBV12-3 or TRBV12-4 and TRBJ1-2, with D perhaps TRBD1 (5 bases). V was pared by 6 bases and J by 8 bases, with 19 bases between. This CDR3 spans 14 amino acids. CDR3 residues: CASSLTRGSRGYTF. DNA of the CDR3: TGTGCCAGCAGCTTAACAAGGGGAAGCCGCGGCTACACCTTC.

The rearrangement links TRBV28 to TRBJ1-2; TRBD1 matches at 11 bases. This CDR3 region has 17 residues. CDR1 is MDHEN, CDR2 SYDVKM, per germline. The V and J ends lost 6 bases and 4 bases, in that order; junction bases with no gene match: 13. In DNA form, the CDR3 reads TGTGCCAGCAGAGTCCCCGGACAGGGGGCTCGGGGCTATGGCTACACCTTC. It is translated as CASRVPGQGARGYGYTF.

This clonotype was counted once. V gene TRBV6-5 combines with J gene TRBJ2-1, with D possibly TRBD2 on 7 matching bases. The V end was cut by 7 bases, the J end by 7 bases, with 17 bases between. The V gene's germline CDR1 is MNHEY and CDR2 SVGAGI. The CDR3 has 14 amino acids. CDR3 nucleotides: TGTGCCAGCAAGGGGGAGGGAAGGGAAAATGAGCAGTTCTTC. Protein product: CASKGEGRENEQFF.

Notes on this clonotype: The junction departs from the called germline gene at one end, perhaps through a read error. The V gene is TRBV9, the J gene TRBJ2-1; D gene ambiguous. The CDR3 totals 15 residues. Germline V gene data show CDR1 as SGDLS and CDR2 as YYNGEE. CDR3: CASSDFIGSYNGQFF. The CDR3, as DNA: TGTGCCAGCAGCGACTTTATAGGGTCCTACAATGGGCAGTTCTTC.

V is TRBV12-3 or TRBV12-4 and J is TRBJ1-6; D not certain. This CDR3 is 13 amino acids long. With 2 bases removed from V and 10 bases from J, the gap between germline ends came to 9 bases. The CDR3 reads CASSLMSASPLHF. The CDR3 DNA is TGTGCCAGCAGTTTAATGAGTGCCTCACCCCTCCACTTT.

With regard to this clonotype: Mismatch with germline at one junction end may stem from a read error. The chain carries TRBV12-3 or TRBV12-4 and TRBJ1-1; 8 bases are a match to TRBD1. The CDR3 is made up of 15 amino acids. The CDR3 region has the DNA TGTGCCAGCAAGCCTCAGGGGGCGGAGAACACTGAAGTTTTCTTT. The encoded protein is CASKPQGAENTEVFF.

The V gene is TRBV5-1, the J gene TRBJ2-7; TRBD1 agrees at 8 bases. Germline CDR1 reads SGHRS; CDR2 reads YFSETQ. The CDR3 loop spans 15 amino acids. The J segment lost 0 bases and the V segment lost 4 bases, leaving 6 bases of the junction unmatched. This CDR3 reads CASSPGDRFSYEQYF. In DNA form, the CDR3 reads TGCGCCAGCAGCCCCGGGGACAGGTTCTCCTACGAGCAGTACTTC.

J is TRBJ2-1 and V is TRBV20-1, with TRBD2 as a possible D gene (6 bases). Germline CDR1 and CDR2: DFQATT and SNEGSKA (reference sequence). V lost 4 bases, J lost 12 bases, and 19 bases lay in between. CDR3 length equals 13 residues. CDR3 loop: CSAIGGRHGRQFF. The CDR3 DNA reads TGCAGTGCTATTGGGGGGAGGCACGGTCGGCAGTTCTTC.

The chain recombines TRBV5-1 with TRBJ2-1; D not certain. V lost 4 bases and J 4 bases, leaving 12 bases between the germline ends. Germline V lookup: CDR1 SGHRS, CDR2 YFSETQ. The CDR3 extends over 14 amino acids. CDR3 protein: CASSRARPYNEQFF. CDR3 nucleotide sequence: TGCGCCAGCAGCCGGGCCCGGCCTTACAATGAGCAGTTCTTC.

In its sample, this clonotype was seen a few times. Here the CDR3 reads CASSPPQNTEAFF. The CDR3 region has the DNA TGTGCCAGCAGTCCACCACAGAACACTGAAGCTTTCTTT. The V gene is TRBV28, the J gene TRBJ1-1; no definite D call. V dropped 5 bases and J dropped 1 base, with 8 bases sitting between them. The CDR3 has 13 amino acids. Germline V lookup: CDR1 MDHEN, CDR2 SYDVKM.

This clonotype appeared many times. The chain combines TRBV29-1 with TRBJ2-7, with a possible D match to TRBD2 (7 bases). CDR1 and CDR2 from the germline V gene are SQVTM and ANQGSEA. The CDR3 totals 13 residues. V shed 3 bases and J shed 6 bases, with 15 bases lying between them. The CDR3 here is CSVELAGEGEQYF. In DNA form, the CDR3 reads TGCAGCGTTGAGCTCGCAGGGGAGGGCGAGCAGTACTTC.

This clonotype has only a few counts. The chain employs TRBV6-2 or TRBV6-3 and TRBJ2-3; D ambiguous. This CDR3 spans 11 amino acids. Germline V gene lookup returns CDR1 MNHEY and CDR2 SVGEGT. Trimming shortened V by 10 bases and J by 0 bases, and 5 bases separated the two germline ends. DNA of the CDR3: TGTGCCATTACTAGCACAGATACGCAGTATTTT. Translation: CAITSTDTQYF.

The chain uses TRBV5-5 and TRBJ2-4; D unclear. Near its end, the DNA agrees better with TRBJ2-5, so the J call may be wrong. Germline lookup yields CDR1 SGHKS and CDR2 YYEKEE (reference sequence). The CDR3 is 15 amino acids. The CDR3 is CASSLANVRRETQYF. The CDR3 DNA sequence: TGTGCCAGCAGCTTGGCCAACGTGCGACGGGAGACCCAGTACTTC.

The chain combines TRBV5-1 with TRBJ2-1, with 14 bases that match TRBD2. This CDR3 has 17 amino acids. The germline V gene has CDR1 SGHRS and CDR2 YFSETQ. Trimming at V came to 0 bases and at J to 2 bases, leaving 1 base not matched to a gene. CDR3 region: CASSLGLAGGTYNEQFF. The CDR3 DNA reads TGCGCCAGCAGCTTGGGACTAGCGGGGGGGACCTACAATGAGCAGTTCTTC.

The J gene is TRBJ2-7, the V gene TRBV21-1; the table's D gene call, TRBD1, was not cross checked with the DNA. TRBV21-1 is annotated as a pseudogene. CDR3 length: 16 residues. This CDR3 reads CASSTVRGRDYYEQYF. The DNA for the CDR3 is TGTGCCAGCAGCACCGTAAGGGGGAGGGACTACTACGAGCAGTACTTC.

The gene calls are TRBV7-8 and TRBJ2-1; 10 positions agree with TRBD2. Germline CDR1 reads SGHVS; CDR2 reads FQNEAQ. This CDR3 region has 16 residues. With V trimmed by 1 base and J by 6 bases, 6 bases remained unmatched. The CDR3 DNA sequence: TGTGCCAGCAGCTTAGTGTACAGCGGGGGGGCCAATGAGCAGTTCTTC. Translated: CASSLVYSGGANEQFF.

This clonotype was detected a few times. J is TRBJ2-7 and V is TRBV28, with 8 bases matching TRBD1. This CDR3 region has 15 residues. The germline V gene has CDR1 MDHEN and CDR2 SYDVKM. Trimming cost V 2 bases and J 2 bases; bases outside gene matches: 5. DNA of the CDR3: TGTGCCAGCAGTTTACAGGGGGCGATTCCCTACGAGCAGTACTTC. Translation: CASSLQGAIPYEQYF.

The chain links TRBV28 to TRBJ2-1, with 7 bases fitting TRBD2. Germline values: CDR1 MDHEN, CDR2 SYDVKM. There are 16 residues in the CDR3. V lost 6 bases to trimming and J lost 0 bases; unmatched junction nucleotides: 8. Written as DNA, the CDR3 is TGTGCCAGCAGCCCAAATCGGGGGGTCTCCTACAATGAGCAGTTCTTC. Protein sequence: CASSPNRGVSYNEQFF. The full variable domain, rest sourced from reference TRBV28 and TRBJ2-1, is DVKVTQSSRYLVKRTGEKVFLECVQDMDHENMFWYRQDPGLGLRLIYFSYDVKMKEKGDIPEGYSVSREKKERFSLILESASTNQTSMYLCASSPNRGVSYNEQFFGPGTRLTVL.

This clonotype has more than one count but fewer than ten. The chain joins TRBV4-2 to TRBJ2-3; tentatively, D is TRBD2 (5 bases). This CDR3 region has 14 residues. The V gene's germline CDR1 is LGHNA and CDR2 YNFKEQ. V lost 8 bases, J lost 0 bases, and 12 bases lay in between. The CDR3 nucleotides read TGTGCCAGCGGTAAAGCGGCTAGCACAGATACGCAGTATTTT. It is translated as CASGKAASTDTQYF.

The chain combines TRBV4-1 with TRBJ1-6; 8 bases line up with TRBD1. The trim removed 2 bases at V and 8 bases at J, leaving 8 bases unmatched. This CDR3 region has 16 residues. Germline CDR1 MGHRA, CDR2 YSYEKL. The CDR3 is CASSQLPTDRDSPLHF. CDR3 DNA sequence: TGCGCCAGCAGCCAACTTCCAACGGACAGGGATTCACCCCTCCACTTT.

The rearrangement links TRBV11-1 to TRBJ2-5; D not resolved. Germline lookup yields CDR1 SGHAT and CDR2 FQDESV (reference sequence). The CDR3 spans 16 residues. V was shortened by 2 bases and J by 5 bases, with 18 bases between the two germline ends. For the CDR3, the DNA is TGTGCCAGCAGCTTAAATCCGGGTGGTGCCCGGGAGACCCAGTACTTC. Protein sequence: CASSLNPGGARETQYF.

V and J are TRBV12-3 or TRBV12-4 and TRBJ2-5, with D hard to call. The tail of the sequence fits TRBJ2-7 better, so the J call may be wrong. CDR3 length: 15 residues. CDR3 nucleotides: TGTGCCAGCAGTTCCCCGGGCCGACCTGGGAACGAGCAGTACTTC. This sequence encodes CASSSPGRPGNEQYF.